This T cell receptor (beta chain) was captured by sequencing in a study of patients and donors after allogeneic stem cell transplantation. A single record per CDR3 protein comes from TCRdb applying MiXCR to the RT-PCR reads. The table has about a million distinct CDR3 sequences, more than 15% seen once. The sample was blood, either unsorted or a sorted T cell fraction (not recorded which). This clonotype originated in a human donor who was either an allogeneic HSCT recipient or a stem cell or donor lymphocyte infusion donor (not recorded which). It is not recorded whose cells these are; they may come from a transplant donor.

Here the CDR3 reads CSAREGTVGNQPQHF. The CDR3 DNA follows: TGCAGTGCTAGGGAAGGGACGGTTGGCAATCAGCCCCAGCATTTT. The chain joins TRBV20-1 to TRBJ1-5; possible D gene TRBD1, 5 bases. The CDR3 covers 15 residues. Trimming left V 3 bases short and J 2 bases short, with 14 bases between. Germline-derived CDR1 and CDR2 are DFQATT and SNEGSKA (reference sequence).